Described below is a single TCR beta chain sequence and its context. Its specificity is not known. All trial patients relapsed after autologous stem cell transplantation. Sequenced by immunoSEQ multiplex PCR; TCRdb stores in-frame clones only, minus some. The data contain about 86,000 clones, 89% of them singletons. This sample was included in a study of PD-1 blockade in classical Hodgkin lymphoma. Study-level points and caveats: Factors driving the repertoire differences, possibly disease activity or prior therapy, remain undefined. By C4D1, diversity of CD4+ TCRs had risen significantly, whereas that of CD8+ TCRs had not.

The V gene's germline CDR1 is SNHLY and CDR2 FYNNEI. Trimming cost V 6 bases and J 0 bases, with 4 bases left between them. The CDR3 loop spans 12 amino acids. The receptor was derived from a human donor with classical Hodgkin lymphoma. The chain has TRBV2 and TRBJ2-3; the D is unclear. This material consisted of peripheral blood mononuclear cells (PBMCs), taken before the second cycle of nivolumab. The DNA for the CDR3 is TGTGCCAGCAGAACTAGCACAGATACGCAGTATTTT. Protein product: CASRTSTDTQYF.